The 22 T cell receptor beta chains listed next were all sequenced from one sample in a study of shared clonotypes between healthy human individuals. Sequencing was performed with immunoSEQ multiplex PCR; in TCRdb, only in-frame clones are kept and a portion is missing. The repertoire includes about 680,000 clones, around 74% of them detected once, and approximately 1.7% sits in the top ten. Input material: memory CD4+ T cells sorted from blood. Subset given: CD45RA-negative fraction. These TCRs come from a woman aged 25 to 39 in good health.

The rearrangement joins TRBV19 to TRBJ1-5, with a possible D match to TRBD1 (5 bases). Trimming stripped 8 bases from V and 0 bases from J, with 11 bases between. The V gene's germline CDR1 is LNHDA and CDR2 SQIVND (reference sequence). The CDR3 runs 14 residues. CDR3 region: CASATAYSNQPQHF. For the CDR3, the DNA is TGTGCCAGTGCGACAGCTTATAGCAATCAGCCCCAGCATTTT.

This sequence joins TRBV7-9 and TRBJ1-2, with D perhaps TRBD1 (5 bases). Trimming cost V 2 bases and J 9 bases, with 10 bases left between them. Germline V gives CDR1 SEHNR, CDR2 FQNEAQ (reference sequence). CDR3 length: 12 residues. The CDR3 coding sequence is TGTGCCAGCAGCTTAAAACAGGACAGCTACACCTTC. Encoded protein: CASSLKQDSYTF. The full variable domain, its missing parts supplied by reference TRBV7-9 and TRBJ1-2, is DTGVSQNPRHKITKRGQNVTFRCDPISEHNRLYWYRQTLGQGPEFLTYFQNEAQLEKSRLLSDRFSAERPKGSFSTLEIQRTEQGDSAMYLCASSLKQDSYTFGSGTRLTVV.

The chain has TRBV2 and TRBJ1-1; possible D gene TRBD1, 6 bases. The germline CDR1 and CDR2 sequences are SNHLY and FYNNEI. Trimming took 3 bases from V and 8 from J, leaving 13 bases between them. This CDR3 region has 13 residues. In DNA form, the CDR3 reads TGTGCCAGCAGTGACGGGGCAGGGGAAGAAGCTTTCTTT. Translated, it gives CASSDGAGEEAFF. The full variable domain, rest sourced from reference TRBV2 and TRBJ1-1, is EPEVTQTPSHQVTQMGQEVILRCVPISNHLYFYWYRQILGQKVEFLVSFYNNEISEKSEIFDDQFSVERPDGSNFTLKIRSTKLEDSAMYFCASSDGAGEEAFFGQGTRLTVV.

This clone was observed a handful of times. The V call is TRBV19, the J call TRBJ1-4; D is perhaps TRBD1 (6 bases). Germline assignment: CDR1 LNHDA and CDR2 SQIVND (reference sequence). Trimming removed 4 bases from V and 0 bases from J, with 15 bases in between. The CDR3 extends over 17 amino acids. CDR3 coding DNA: TGTGCCAGTAGTACCAGAGGGACACTTTCAACTAATGAAAAACTGTTTTTT. Translation gives CASSTRGTLSTNEKLFF.

The CDR3 loop reads CASSDRQSTDTQYF. The CDR3 coding sequence is TGTGCCAGCAGTGACCGACAGAGCACAGATACGCAGTATTTT. The chain has TRBV2 and TRBJ2-3, with D perhaps TRBD1 (5 bases). Trimming left V 3 bases short and J 0 bases short, with 7 bases between. The CDR3 is 14 amino acids. Germline loops: CDR1 SNHLY, CDR2 FYNNEI.

The chain couples TRBV5-1 to TRBJ1-4; TRBD1 is a possible D gene (5 bases). Trimming removed 4 bases from V and 3 bases from J, with 13 bases in between. CDR1 SGHRS and CDR2 YFSETQ come from the germline V gene. The CDR3 covers 15 residues. CDR3 sequence reads: CASSPGQGPNEKLFF. CDR3 coding DNA: TGCGCCAGCAGCCCAGGGCAGGGACCTAATGAAAAACTGTTTTTT.

This clone came up many times. This chain joins TRBV5-1 and TRBJ2-3; tentatively, D is TRBD2 (7 bases). The CDR3 is made up of 15 amino acids. Trimming shortened V by 5 bases and J by 0 bases, and 13 bases separated the two germline ends. Germline lookup yields CDR1 SGHRS and CDR2 YFSETQ. For the CDR3, the DNA is TGCGCCAGCAGGAGCGGGACATCTAGCACAGATACGCAGTATTTT. Translation gives CASRSGTSSTDTQYF.

This chain joins TRBV7-9 and TRBJ2-1; D tentatively reads TRBD1 or TRBD2 (6 bases each). Germline V lookup: CDR1 SEHNR, CDR2 FQNEAQ (reference sequence). Trimming removed 0 bases at V and 4 bases at J, with 16 bases between. The CDR3 has 17 amino acids. The DNA of the CDR3 is TGTGCCAGCAGCTTAGCGGTGAGGGGGGCCGGATACAATGAGCAGTTCTTC. It yields the protein CASSLAVRGAGYNEQFF.

The chain recombines TRBV7-9 with TRBJ1-3; D unclear. The CDR3 covers 14 residues. CDR1 is SEHNR, CDR2 FQNEAQ, per germline (reference sequence). Trimming removed 7 bases from V and 3 bases from J, with 13 bases in between. Here the CDR3 reads CASTPGDHGNTIYF. The DNA for the CDR3 is TGTGCCAGCACCCCAGGCGACCATGGAAACACCATATATTTT.

J is TRBJ2-7 and V is TRBV4-1; no definite D call. The CDR3 has 14 amino acids. Germline V gene sequence: CDR1 MGHRA, CDR2 YSYEKL. Between the trimmed V and J ends, which lost 7 bases and 4 bases, there was a span of 17 bases. CDR3 bases: TGCGCCAGCACCGACCAAGTTCCTCCGTACGAGCAGTACTTC. Its protein product is CASTDQVPPYEQYF.

The chain links TRBV5-1 to TRBJ2-3; D remains ambiguous. V shed 4 bases and J shed 2 bases, with 5 bases lying between them. The length of the CDR3 is 12 residues. Germline assignment: CDR1 SGHRS and CDR2 YFSETQ. CDR3 sequence reads: CASSQPTDTQYF. In DNA form, the CDR3 reads TGCGCCAGCAGCCAACCCACAGATACGCAGTATTTT.

The gene calls are TRBV5-1 and TRBJ2-7, with 8 nucleotides matching TRBD2. Germline V gives CDR1 SGHRS, CDR2 YFSETQ. This CDR3 is built from 15 residues. The V and J ends lost 1 base and 9 bases, in that order; junction bases with no gene match: 12. The CDR3 region is CASSLIGSGTSGQYF. The CDR3 coding sequence is TGCGCCAGCAGCTTGATCGGTAGCGGGACGTCCGGGCAGTACTTC. The full variable domain, its missing parts supplied by reference TRBV5-1 and TRBJ2-7, is KAGVTQTPRYLIKTRGQQVTLSCSPISGHRSVSWYQQTPGQGLQFLFEYFSETQRNKGNFPGRFSGRQFSNSRSEMNVSTLELGDSALYLCASSLIGSGTSGQYFGPGTRLTVT.

This chain links TRBV27 with TRBJ1-5; D not certain. The V gene's germline CDR1 is MNHEY and CDR2 SMNVEV (reference sequence). The CDR3 extends over 14 amino acids. Trimming cost V 2 bases and J 0 bases, with 5 bases left between them. CDR3 in amino acids: CASSLRSSNQPQHF. The DNA of the CDR3 is TGTGCCAGCAGTTTAAGATCTAGCAATCAGCCCCAGCATTTT.

Regarding this clone: The sample contains more than one DNA sequence encoding this CDR3. The chain recombines TRBV28 with TRBJ1-2; the D gene is possibly TRBD1 (5 bases). CDR3 length: 13 amino acids. V lost 5 bases to trimming and J lost 4 bases, with 11 bases between them. CDR1 MDHEN and CDR2 SYDVKM come from the germline V gene. CDR3 loop: CASSPGRSYGYTF. The DNA for the CDR3 is TGTGCCAGCAGTCCGGGACGTAGCTATGGCTACACCTTC.

The chain uses TRBV28 and TRBJ1-2, with D unclear. Trimming removed 2 bases from V and 3 bases from J, with 10 bases in between. CDR3 length: 14 residues. Germline values: CDR1 MDHEN, CDR2 SYDVKM. The CDR3, as DNA: TGTGCCAGCAGTTTAGGATCGGCGGACTATGGCTACACCTTC. As protein: CASSLGSADYGYTF.

Note on this clone: A read error may explain this, as a much larger clone is one base away. The same CDR3 also results from other DNA sequences found in this sample. The CDR3 coding sequence is TGCGCCAGCAGCTTGGGGGGAAACACCGGGGAGCTGTTTTTT. Protein product: CASSLGGNTGELFF. V usage is TRBV5-1 and J usage is TRBJ2-2; no clear D. Germline V gene lookup returns CDR1 SGHRS and CDR2 YFSETQ. The CDR3 runs 14 residues. The germline V and J ends were trimmed by 0 bases and 2 bases, with 5 bases remaining between them.

The V gene is TRBV10-3, the J gene TRBJ2-1; 7 bases align to TRBD1. The CDR3 loop spans 15 amino acids. With V trimmed by 2 bases and J by 4 bases, 5 bases remained unmatched. Germline CDR1 ENHRY, CDR2 SYGVKD. CDR3 sequence reads: CAISEPGQEYNEQFF. In DNA, the CDR3 is TGTGCCATCAGTGAGCCCGGACAGGAGTACAATGAGCAGTTCTTC.

This clone showed up just a few times. The V call is TRBV30, the J call TRBJ1-1; D is uncertain. The germline gives CDR1 GTSNPN, CDR2 SVGIG (reference sequence). The V end lost 4 bases, the J end lost 1 base, and 10 bases lay between the germline ends. CDR3 length: 13 residues. This chain's CDR3 is CAWNPSANTEAFF. Here the CDR3 DNA reads TGTGCCTGGAATCCTTCGGCGAACACTGAAGCTTTCTTT.

The chain employs TRBV29-1 and TRBJ1-5, with 11 bases aligning to TRBD1. The V and J ends lost 4 bases and 7 bases, in that order; junction bases with no gene match: 3. From germline, CDR1 is SQVTM and CDR2 ANQGSEA. The CDR3 is made up of 13 amino acids. CDR3 in amino acids: CSVAGTGGQPQHF. The CDR3 region has the DNA TGCAGCGTTGCCGGGACAGGGGGACAGCCCCAGCATTTT.

This chain connects TRBV7-9 to TRBJ2-1; 12 nucleotides match TRBD2. CDR1 and CDR2 (germline): SEHNR, FQNEAQ (reference sequence). J lost 0 bases, V lost 3 bases, and 9 bases had no gene match. The CDR3 consists of 19 residues. Written as DNA, the CDR3 is TGTGCCAGCAGCTTGGGGGGATCTAGCGGGAGGGCCTCCTACAATGAGCAGTTCTTC. Translating it yields CASSLGGSSGRASYNEQFF.

This clone was observed a few times. This rearrangement joins TRBV18 to TRBJ2-2; D perhaps matches TRBD2 (6 bases). Germline V gives CDR1 KGHSH, CDR2 LQKENI. The CDR3 contains 17 residues. Trimming took 1 base from V and 7 from J, leaving 19 bases between them. The CDR3 loop is CASSPQISGSSDGELFF. The CDR3, as DNA: TGTGCCAGCTCACCACAAATATCCGGGAGTTCGGACGGGGAGCTGTTTTTT. The full variable domain, completed using reference TRBV18 and TRBJ2-2, is NAGVMQNPRHLVRRRGQEARLRCSPMKGHSHVYWYRQLPEEGLKFMVYLQKENIIDESGMPKERFSAEFPKEGPSILRIQQVVRGDSAAYFCASSPQISGSSDGELFFGEGSRLTVL.

V is TRBV19 and J is TRBJ2-3, with TRBD2 as a possible D gene (6 bases). V was cut by 6 bases and J by 0 bases, with 13 bases left in between. Germline V CDR1 and CDR2: LNHDA, SQIVND (reference sequence). This CDR3 region has 15 residues. CDR3: CASRLRGTSTDTQYF. In nucleotides, the CDR3 is TGTGCCAGTAGACTACGGGGGACTAGCACAGATACGCAGTATTTT.